Following are 17 T cell receptor beta chains from one sample sequenced in a study of blood T cell repertoires in COVID-19. Assay: immunoSEQ multiplex PCR; the TCRdb copy retains only in-frame clones and omits some. The data contain almost 40,000 clones, approximately 85% of them seen just once; the ten biggest clones take up around 4.6%. The sequenced material came from peripheral blood. All receptors derive from a man aged 60 to 75 with acute or convalescent COVID-19.

This chain links TRBV11-2 with TRBJ2-7; D may be TRBD1 (5 bases). The CDR3 has 13 amino acids. V was shortened by 5 bases and J by 6 bases, with 14 bases between the two germline ends. Germline V CDR1 and CDR2: SGHAT, FQNNGV. CDR3 sequence reads: CASSLHDRTEQYF. The CDR3 DNA reads TGTGCCAGCAGCCTGCACGACAGAACCGAGCAGTACTTC.

J is TRBJ1-1 and V is TRBV3-1 (or the pseudogene TRBV3-2), with TRBD1 identical over 8 bases. The CDR3 loop spans 14 amino acids. J gave up 5 bases and V 4 bases, and 6 bases lay outside the gene matches. CDR1 is LGHDT, CDR2 YNNKEL, per germline (reference sequence). The CDR3 loop reads CASSPSQGGTEAFF. The CDR3 DNA reads TGTGCCAGCAGCCCATCACAGGGGGGAACTGAAGCTTTCTTT.

V gene TRBV7-9 combines with J gene TRBJ2-3, with a weak D call TRBD1 (5 bases). This CDR3 is built from 12 residues. The V end lost 5 bases, the J end lost 4 bases, and 7 bases lay between the germline ends. Per the germline V gene, CDR1 is SEHNR and CDR2 is FQNEAQ (reference sequence). DNA for the CDR3: TGTGCCAGCAGCCGGACACCAGATACGCAGTATTTT. This gives the protein CASSRTPDTQYF.

This clone appeared a few times. The chain carries TRBV2 and TRBJ1-3, with TRBD1 matching 7 bases. J lost 0 bases, V lost 6 bases, and 5 bases had no gene match. The germline gives CDR1 SNHLY, CDR2 FYNNEI. The CDR3 covers 15 residues. The CDR3 loop reads CASSEGQTSGNTIYF. CDR3 sequence (DNA): TGTGCCAGCAGCGAGGGACAGACCTCTGGAAACACCATATATTTT.

The chain recombines TRBV6-5 with TRBJ1-1; no clear D gene. CDR3 length equals 11 residues. Deletions cut 8 bases from V and 4 bases from J, with 8 bases between. Germline CDR1 MNHEY, CDR2 SVGAGI. The CDR3 sequence: CASGRFTEAFF. The CDR3 bases are TGTGCCAGCGGCCGTTTCACTGAAGCTTTCTTT.

The chain employs TRBV4-1 and TRBJ1-2, with 9 bases identical to TRBD1. CDR3 length: 14 amino acids. V was clipped by 3 bases and J by 7 bases; unmatched bases: 6. From germline, CDR1 is MGHRA and CDR2 YSYEKL. CDR3 nucleotides: TGCGCCAGCAGCCAGTCGGGACAGGGTCGTGGCTACACCTTC. This translates into CASSQSGQGRGYTF.

This chain connects TRBV30 to TRBJ2-7; 7 nucleotides line up with TRBD1. The CDR3 extends over 14 amino acids. Trimming removed 2 bases from V and 5 bases from J; junction bases left unmatched: 9. Germline V gene lookup returns CDR1 GTSNPN and CDR2 SVGIG (reference sequence). CDR3 sequence: CAWSKGTGDHEQYF. The CDR3 DNA reads as TGTGCCTGGAGTAAGGGTACAGGGGACCACGAGCAGTACTTC.

The gene calls are TRBV2 and TRBJ1-2; D perhaps matches TRBD1 (6 bases). This CDR3 region has 13 residues. The V and J ends lost 7 bases and 3 bases respectively, with 12 bases between them. Germline V lookup: CDR1 SNHLY, CDR2 FYNNEI. CDR3 bases: TGTGCCAGCAAGGCAGGGGTATACTATGGCTACACCTTC. Translation gives CASKAGVYYGYTF.

J is TRBJ2-5 and V is TRBV5-1; 9 nucleotides match TRBD1. Germline assignment: CDR1 SGHRS and CDR2 YFSETQ. J was trimmed by 7 bases and V by 3 bases; bases with no gene match: 10. The CDR3 is 15 residues long. In nucleotides, the CDR3 is TGCGCCAGCAGCTCCGTACCGGGACAGGGTGGGACCCAGTACTTC. It translates to CASSSVPGQGGTQYF.

This chain links TRBV6-5 with TRBJ2-7, with D perhaps TRBD1 (6 bases). Trimming cost V 6 bases and J 2 bases, with 11 bases left between them. There are 13 residues in the CDR3. Germline V gene lookup returns CDR1 MNHEY and CDR2 SVGAGI. The CDR3 sequence is CASRNAGAYEQYF. CDR3 DNA: TGTGCCAGCAGAAACGCAGGGGCCTACGAGCAGTACTTC.

This clone appeared once. The chain links TRBV5-1 to TRBJ1-2; 7 bases align to TRBD1. The CDR3 is made up of 15 amino acids. The junction had 9 bases not matched to a gene; V was cut back by 4 bases and J by 3 bases. Germline V gene data show CDR1 as SGHRS and CDR2 as YFSETQ. CDR3: CASSARTGSDYGYTF. CDR3 nucleotide sequence: TGCGCCAGCAGCGCCCGGACAGGCTCCGACTATGGCTACACCTTC.

This chain links TRBV3-1 (or the pseudogene TRBV3-2) with TRBJ2-1; 7 nucleotides match TRBD2. The V and J ends lost 3 bases and 4 bases, in that order; junction bases with no gene match: 6. The germline V gene has CDR1 LGHDT and CDR2 YNNKEL (reference sequence). This CDR3 has 15 amino acids. CDR3 in amino acids: CASSHSASGYNEQFF. CDR3 bases: TGTGCCAGCAGCCACTCGGCTAGCGGTTACAATGAGCAGTTCTTC.

This clone has just one count. V and J are TRBV6-1 and TRBJ2-6; D remains unclear. Germline V lookup: CDR1 MNHNS, CDR2 SASEGT. The CDR3 runs to 15 residues. The germline V and J ends were trimmed by 3 bases and 4 bases, with 10 bases remaining between them. The CDR3 coding sequence is TGTGCCAGCAGTGATTCTACCACGGGGGCCAACGTCCTGACTTTC. It yields the protein CASSDSTTGANVLTF.

In its sample, this clone was seen once. J is TRBJ2-3 and V is TRBV5-1; the match to TRBD2 covers 7 bases. The CDR3 has 15 amino acids. Germline CDR1 is SGHRS and CDR2 is YFSETQ. After removal of 7 bases from V and 7 bases from J, the junction contained 15 bases not matched to a gene. The chain's CDR3 is CASEPQGGAGYTQYF. In DNA, the CDR3 is TGCGCCAGCGAGCCCCAGGGTGGAGCGGGGTATACGCAGTATTTT.

The chain joins TRBV5-1 to TRBJ2-7; the match to TRBD1 covers 8 bases. Trimming cost V 5 bases and J 6 bases; bases outside gene matches: 7. Germline V gene sequence: CDR1 SGHRS, CDR2 YFSETQ. There are 13 residues in the CDR3. This CDR3 reads CASSTGTGSEQYF. The CDR3 nucleotides are TGCGCCAGCAGTACCGGGACAGGCTCCGAGCAGTACTTC.

This rearrangement joins TRBV7-2 to TRBJ2-5, with D unclear. This CDR3 has 13 residues. Trimming took 1 base from V and 5 from J, leaving 8 bases between them. Per the germline V gene, CDR1 is SGHTA and CDR2 is FQGNSA. CDR3 in DNA: TGTGCCAGCAGCTTAGGTACAGTTGAGACCCAGTACTTC. Protein: CASSLGTVETQYF.

The rearrangement joins TRBV28 to TRBJ2-1; D is possibly TRBD1 (6 bases). CDR1 and CDR2 (germline): MDHEN, SYDVKM. This CDR3 contains 13 residues. With 7 bases removed from V and 4 bases from J, the gap between germline ends came to 11 bases. In DNA form, the CDR3 reads TGTGCCAGCATCAAGGACAGATACAATGAGCAGTTCTTC. It translates to CASIKDRYNEQFF.